The sequence of this T cell receptor beta chain was determined in a study of siplizumab effects on memory and regulatory T cells. Only in-frame clones appear in the TCRdb table, and some are missing; sequencing was by immunoSEQ multiplex PCR. In the table there are 100,000 to 110,000 clones, around 90% of which are singletons. About this clone itself: Its antigen is not identified.

Study-level points and caveats: The diversity of naive T cells seemed greater than that of memory cells, and their alloresponse contribution seemed major.

V dropped 5 bases and J dropped 4 bases, with 19 bases sitting between them. The length of the CDR3 is 16 residues. CDR1 is LNHDA, CDR2 SQIVND, per germline (reference sequence). This chain links TRBV19 with TRBJ2-3; TRBD1 might be the D (6 bases). This TCR came from a human donor in good health. The sequenced sample consisted of CD4+ T cells sorted from blood. In nucleotides, the CDR3 is TGTGCCAGTAGTCCACGGACAGCCCCCGGGCCAGATACGCAGTATTTT. Translated, it gives CASSPRTAPGPDTQYF.